This T cell receptor (beta chain) was profiled in a study of identical twins (dated by TCRdb to 2016 to 2017). Study-wide context: To test whether fetal clonotypes persist, this study deep-sequenced TCR alpha and beta repertoires from monozygotic twins, from unrelated adults of various ages, and from cord blood. Replicate twin experiments were performed at different times using different library preparation protocols to rule out contamination.

Trimming removed 3 bases from V and 8 bases from J, leaving 13 bases between the germline ends. The CDR3 numbers 13 residues from cysteine through phenylalanine. Only the CDR3 part of the read is kept: 39 bases, read in frame from the first base. CDR1 and CDR2, per the germline V gene, are MDHEN and SYDVKM. Library method: 5' RACE. TCRdb lists the instrument as Illumina HiSeq 2000. Template switching introduced a universal primer binding site; the final cDNA contained a unique molecular identifier, enabling accurate counting of TCR cDNA molecules. Specific primers in the conserved constant-segment region were used to synthesize first-strand cDNA for the TCR alpha and beta chains. Each cDNA library was double barcoded, with a SMART-Mk sample barcode plus Illumina barcodes, to control for contamination. TruSeq adapter sequences and Illumina sample barcodes were added in two successive PCR steps. TCR alpha and beta cDNA libraries were sequenced on the Illumina HiSeq platform with custom primers. Per the source publication's procedure: Unique molecular identifiers were extracted from raw reads with MiGEC, and CDR3 positions were determined with MiXCR. For each individual, recombination models were inferred using an EM algorithm with the repgenHMM and IGoR tools. Shared clonotype analysis was performed with the tcR package in R, normalizing sharing by the product of cloneset sizes. To study raw recombination free of thymic and clonal selection effects, out-of-frame nonproductive sequences were analyzed. TCRdb passed the public sequencing reads through fastp at Q25 and MiXCR, retaining productive beta sequences. Rows with one shared CDR3 protein collapse into an entry with the most common genes and DNA. TCRdb, not the original authors, processed these V and J calls. The sample yields roughly 700,000 distinct CDR3 sequences; roughly 8% were counted once. Clones ranked in the top ten supply roughly 0.9% of the sample.

Every donor in the study was a healthy Caucasian. Three pairs of female monozygotic twins, all aged roughly 18 to 29 years, were included in the twin cohort. Peripheral blood mononuclear cells were used as the source from which RNA for TCR libraries was isolated. Only a few counts were recorded for this clonotype. The antigen it recognizes is unknown. No base-level quality is on record; no much larger clone is a single base apart. Overall results and qualifications from the work: Excess twin sharing in beta out-of-frame sequences was weaker because fewer shared sequences lowered the signal-to-noise ratio. Compared with coincidental sharing between unrelated individuals, out-of-frame TCR alpha sequences shared between twins showed an excess of sequences with low generation probability. Abundant cord blood beta clonotypes carried fewer insertions; young adult naive repertoires showed a weaker similar trend, while memory repertoires showed none. Zero-insertion analyses could be partly confounded by invariant T cells such as MAIT and iNKT, though diverse VJ usage argued against such confounding for most clonotypes. In monozygotic twins, out-of-frame TCR alpha sharing was systematically underestimated by recombination models, although the models agreed with sharing between unrelated individuals. Because the same donors could not be followed over many years, the conclusions relied on cross-sectional statistical analysis.

These data were likewise used in another study, on yellow fever vaccine responses in identical twins. That second publication adds: According to the authors, in identical twins the way T cells responded to vaccination appeared partly convergent and partly personalized. In identical twins, the study followed T cell clones that responded to the vaccine with precision.

This TCR was sampled from a woman aged 18-29 years in good health. The rearranged chain carries TRBV28 and TRBJ1-2; there is no confident call for the D gene. The sequenced material came from PBMCs. The CDR3 sequence is CASSLASAIGYTF. The bases read TGTGCCAGCAGTTTGGCCAGTGCTATCGGCTACACCTTC.